This section outlines one T cell receptor (beta chain) sequence together with its context. The data were taken from a study of blood T cells in healthy people across ages. Germline loops: CDR1 SGHDN, CDR2 FVKESK. This CDR3 has 15 amino acids. The V segment lost 7 bases and the J segment 1 base; nucleotides outside the gene matches: 8. Sample-barcoded 5' priming and a J-beta primer mix drove a second PCR of 7 to 11 cycles. TCRdb fed the 5' RACE reads into MiXCR, producing one record per CDR3 protein. The sample has around 710,000 distinct CDR3 sequences, 43% seen once. The sequenced material came from blood. This rearrangement joins TRBV14 to TRBJ2-3; 7 bases line up with TRBD2. The clonotype originates from a woman in her sixties or seventies in good health. The CDR3 spells CASTPGTTGTDTQYF. The CDR3 DNA reads as TGTGCCAGCACCCCAGGGACTACAGGCACAGATACGCAGTATTTT.